These 22 T cell receptor beta chains originate from one sample sequenced in a study of control samples from healthy donors and cancer patients. Clones were sequenced by immunoSEQ multiplex PCR, and TCRdb holds only the in-frame ones, with some missing. The sample has over 200,000 clones, roughly four fifths seen once. The sample was PBMCs. The origin of the receptors is a woman aged 60-75 years with lung cancer.

J is TRBJ2-1 and V is TRBV5-4, with D hard to call. Trimming took off 5 bases at V and 12 bases at J, with 18 bases between the two ends. There are 13 residues in the CDR3. From germline, CDR1 is SGHNT and CDR2 YYREEE (reference sequence). CDR3: CASRTLGSAGQFF. The CDR3 DNA reads as TGTGCCAGCAGGACCTTAGGGTCAGCTGGGCAGTTCTTC.

The chain carries TRBV21-1 and TRBJ2-1; TRBD2, the D gene given by the table, was not confirmed from the DNA. TRBV21-1 is a pseudogene. CDR3 length: 16 amino acids. CDR3 loop: CASSKLNGGVYNEQFF. The CDR3 nucleotides read TGTGCCAGCAGCAAACTCAACGGGGGGGTTTACAATGAGCAGTTCTTC.

The chain carries TRBV6-5 and TRBJ1-2; D is unclear. CDR3 length: 15 residues. Between the trimmed V and J ends, which lost 2 bases and 3 bases, there was a span of 13 bases. Germline V lookup: CDR1 MNHEY, CDR2 SVGAGI. CDR3 coding DNA: TGTGCCAGCAGTTACCGCGGAGGCAATCACTATGGCTACACCTTC. It is translated as CASSYRGGNHYGYTF.

J is TRBJ2-7 and V is TRBV9; tentatively, D is TRBD1 or TRBD2 (5 bases each). Trimming removed 0 bases at V and 7 bases at J, with 14 bases between. The CDR3 contains 14 residues. Germline CDR1 is SGDLS and CDR2 is YYNGEE. CDR3 residues: CASSVGPGTGEQYF. The CDR3 DNA sequence: TGTGCCAGCAGCGTAGGCCCAGGGACGGGGGAGCAGTACTTC.

This chain links TRBV5-1 with TRBJ1-2, with 8 bases fitting TRBD1. The germline gives CDR1 SGHRS, CDR2 YFSETQ. V gave up 2 bases and J gave up 8 bases; unmatched junction bases: 8. The CDR3 is 14 amino acids. The CDR3: CASSFRQGMSGYTF. CDR3 in DNA: TGCGCCAGCAGCTTTAGACAGGGGATGAGCGGCTACACCTTC.

The chain is built from TRBV29-1 and TRBJ2-4; 7 nucleotides line up with TRBD1. The V segment lost 2 bases and the J segment 7 bases; nucleotides outside the gene matches: 8. The CDR3 contains 14 residues. Germline CDR1 is SQVTM and CDR2 is ANQGSEA. CDR3 nucleotides: TGCAGCGTTGAAATCCAGACAGGGACCAACATTCAGTACTTC. It is translated as CSVEIQTGTNIQYF.

Written as DNA, the CDR3 is TGTGCCAGCAGCTCCCTAGACGCCTTAAATTCACCCCTCCACTTT. Its protein product is CASSSLDALNSPLHF. V gene TRBV28 combines with J gene TRBJ1-6; D is uncertain. Germline CDR1 reads MDHEN; CDR2 reads SYDVKM. The CDR3 sequence is 15 residues long. V gave up 6 bases and J gave up 7 bases, with 16 bases separating them.

This clone occurred once. In nucleotides, the CDR3 is TGTGCCAGCAGTTACGGGCAGGGGGCCTACGAGCAGTACTTC. This codes for CASSYGQGAYEQYF. The V and J genes are TRBV6-2 or TRBV6-3 and TRBJ2-7, with TRBD1 matching 7 bases. Trimming removed 2 bases from V and 2 bases from J; junction bases left unmatched: 3. Germline values: CDR1 MNHEY, CDR2 SVGEGT. CDR3 length: 14 residues.

This rearrangement joins TRBV12-3 or TRBV12-4 to TRBJ1-1; D ambiguous. CDR3 length: 11 residues. Trimming left V 7 bases short and J 7 bases short, with 10 bases between. CDR3 coding DNA: TGTGCCAGCACCATTGGGTATGAAGCTTTCTTT. Translating gives CASTIGYEAFF.

This sequence joins TRBV19 and TRBJ1-1; D gene unclear. Germline CDR1 is LNHDA and CDR2 is SQIVND (reference sequence). Deletions cut 10 bases from V and 4 bases from J, with 19 bases between. This CDR3 has 14 residues. The CDR3 protein is CANRGFRTGTEAFF. For the CDR3, the DNA is TGTGCCAATAGAGGGTTTAGGACGGGCACTGAAGCTTTCTTT.

J is TRBJ1-3 and V is TRBV18; D ambiguous. V was shortened by 2 bases and J by 0 bases, with 11 bases between the two germline ends. CDR1 and CDR2 (germline): KGHSH, LQKENI. This CDR3 has 16 residues. CDR3 in DNA: TGTGCCAGCTCACCAGTTGGATACGACTCTGGAAACACCATATATTTT. This sequence encodes CASSPVGYDSGNTIYF.

The CDR3 loop is CASSLEADYGYTF. Here the CDR3 DNA reads TGCGCCAGCAGCTTGGAAGCGGACTATGGCTACACCTTC. The genes are TRBV5-1 and TRBJ1-2, with D unclear. The V end lost 0 bases, the J end lost 3 bases, and 6 bases lay between the germline ends. The germline CDR1 and CDR2 sequences are SGHRS and YFSETQ. This CDR3 has 13 residues.

This chain connects TRBV3-1 (or the pseudogene TRBV3-2) to TRBJ1-2, with 8 bases identical to TRBD1. The CDR3 runs 13 residues. V gave up 0 bases and J gave up 6 bases; unmatched junction bases: 0. Germline CDR1 LGHDT, CDR2 YNNKEL (reference sequence). CDR3 coding DNA: TGTGCCAGCAGCCAAGAGACAGGGGATGGCTACACCTTC. The encoded protein is CASSQETGDGYTF.

The V and J genes are TRBV5-1 and TRBJ2-3, with D possibly being TRBD2 (6 bases). Germline CDR1 is SGHRS and CDR2 is YFSETQ. The CDR3 has 17 residues. Trimming left V 4 bases short and J 2 bases short, with 20 bases between. CDR3 protein: CASSPRRGGTITDTQYF. The DNA for the CDR3 is TGCGCCAGCAGCCCCCGGCGGGGCGGAACTATCACAGATACGCAGTATTTT.

The V gene is TRBV5-4, the J gene TRBJ1-3; D call uncertain. Deletions cut 0 bases from V and 0 bases from J, with 7 bases between. Looked up from germline, CDR1 is SGHNT and CDR2 is YYREEE (reference sequence). The CDR3 length is 15 residues. This CDR3 reads CASSLGGISGNTIYF. The CDR3, as DNA: TGTGCCAGCAGCTTGGGCGGGATCTCTGGAAACACCATATATTTT.

This chain uses TRBV20-1 with TRBJ2-3, with 8 bases matching TRBD1. The CDR3 has 18 residues. Germline V lookup: CDR1 DFQATT, CDR2 SNEGSKA (reference sequence). The J segment lost 4 bases and the V segment lost 3 bases, leaving 18 bases of the junction unmatched. As DNA, the CDR3 is TGCAGTGCTAGTAGGGATCTTCCCGGGACAGGACTCGCAGATACGCAGTATTTT. Translation: CSASRDLPGTGLADTQYF.

The chain carries TRBV27 and TRBJ1-5; D ambiguous. V lost 7 bases to trimming and J lost 2 bases, with 12 bases between them. The CDR3 length is 14 residues. Germline-derived CDR1 and CDR2 are MNHEY and SMNVEV (reference sequence). Here the CDR3 reads CASTQGQGNQPQHF. For the CDR3, the DNA is TGTGCCAGCACCCAAGGCCAGGGCAATCAGCCCCAGCATTTT.

This clone occurred a few times. The chain has TRBV4-1 and TRBJ2-7, with 9 bases fitting TRBD2. Per the germline V gene, CDR1 is MGHRA and CDR2 is YSYEKL. With 4 bases clipped from V and 6 bases from J, the junction kept 10 bases outside the gene matches. The CDR3 contains 15 residues. CDR3 amino acids: CASSLTGTSSGEQYF. DNA of the CDR3: TGCGCCAGCAGCCTGACTGGGACTAGCTCGGGCGAGCAGTACTTC.

V usage is TRBV2 and J usage is TRBJ1-1, with 8 nucleotides matching TRBD1. The CDR3 length is 14 residues. CDR1 and CDR2 from the germline V gene are SNHLY and FYNNEI. With V trimmed by 7 bases and J by 1 base, 5 bases remained unmatched. The CDR3 is CASKQGVGNTEAFF. The CDR3 nucleotides read TGTGCCAGCAAACAGGGGGTTGGGAACACTGAAGCTTTCTTT.

The count of this clone is one. The J gene is TRBJ1-5, the V gene TRBV4-2; D is possibly TRBD1 (6 bases). Trimming removed 3 bases from V and 4 bases from J, with 13 bases in between. The germline V gene encodes CDR1 LGHNA and CDR2 YNFKEQ. The CDR3 runs 15 residues. CDR3 sequence reads: CASSQLRGKNQPQHF. The DNA for the CDR3 is TGTGCCAGCAGCCAGCTCAGGGGAAAGAATCAGCCCCAGCATTTT.

The chain joins TRBV6-1 to TRBJ1-1; a weak D match, TRBD1 (5 bases). V dropped 3 bases and J dropped 1 base, with 9 bases sitting between them. This CDR3 is built from 14 residues. Germline V gene sequence: CDR1 MNHNS, CDR2 SASEGT. CDR3 region: CASSEWGGNTEAFF. The DNA for the CDR3 is TGTGCCAGCAGTGAGTGGGGGGGGAACACTGAAGCTTTCTTT.

This chain uses TRBV5-1 with TRBJ2-3, with D tentatively TRBD1 (6 bases). This CDR3 has 13 residues. The germline V and J ends were trimmed by 4 bases and 6 bases, with 12 bases remaining between them. Germline V gene data show CDR1 as SGHRS and CDR2 as YFSETQ. DNA of the CDR3: TGCGCCAGCAGCCCACAGGGAGACGATACGCAGTATTTT. Protein sequence: CASSPQGDDTQYF.